This TCR beta chain was identified during a study of T-cell reconstitution after alpha-beta-depleted transplantation in children. Germline V gene sequence: CDR1 SGHTA, CDR2 FQGNSA. This CDR3 spans 16 amino acids. J gave up 6 bases and V 1 base, and 2 bases lay outside the gene matches. Molecular barcoding with unique molecular identifiers was used for the TCRbeta library. MiXCR, applied by TCRdb to the PCR reads, yields one record per CDR3 protein. Here the sample spans approximately 640,000 distinct CDR3 sequences, approximately 17% being singletons. The sequence derives from a human donor who donated a stem cell graft to a child with acute myeloid leukemia. The sample in question was PBMCs from the stem cell graft donor, obtained from the stem cell graft. The chain employs TRBV7-2 and TRBJ2-2, with 13 bases fitting TRBD2. The CDR3 is CASSLVGTSGAGELFF. The CDR3, as DNA: TGTGCCAGCAGCTTAGTCGGGACTAGCGGGGCCGGGGAGCTGTTTTTT.